What follows is one T cell receptor beta chain and its context. Its antigen is still unknown. The CDR3 end shows no conserved phenylalanine or tryptophan, and so a read error is likely. The sample originates from a study of human T cells and chemical hapten exposure. Background on the study: All through the roughly 23-week study, the scalp of each patient received diphenylcyclopropenone doses weekly. Patch tests of 0.01% DPC on the upper back were read at 6 days.

Time point denoted: patch test 3, about 24 weeks after DPC sensitization. As for treatment: therapeutic diphenylcyclopropenone sensitization with weekly scalp DPC. TCRdb re-called the RACE reads through MiXCR, storing one row per CDR3 protein. The data hold tens of thousands of distinct CDR3 sequences, with roughly 10% observed a single time. Germline V gives CDR1 ENHRY, CDR2 SYGVKD. There are 13 residues in the CDR3. Trimming pared 11 bases from V and 2 bases from J, leaving 15 bases between. Findings and limits, study-wide: Compared to controls, expanded TCRs made significantly more large clusters of similar CDR3s.

The chain combines TRBV10-3 with TRBJ2-5; a weak D match, TRBD2 (7 bases). Specimen: whole blood, collected in connection with sensitization to the hapten diphenylcyclopropenone (DPC). The receptor's source is a woman aged 50 to 65 with alopecia areata. Some clones in this sample may be carry-over from other donors' samples. The CDR3 DNA is TGTGCCGGCACAGGGCGGGGGCAAGAGACCCAGTACTCC. The encoded protein is CAGTGRGQETQYS.